These 6 T cell receptor beta chains share one sample of origin, sequenced in a study of tissue T cells after allogeneic stem cell transplantation (dated by TCRdb to 2022 to 2024). The protocol used for the library was the immunoSEQ multiplex PCR assay. TCRdb holds this immuneACCESS table with in-frame rearrangements only. Some clones are missing; in checked studies, unresolved V genes explain under half, and the rest has no known cause. The sample table holds more than 6,500 clones, of which around 61% were seen once. Together, the top ten hold 20% to 25% of the sample. In light of the paper, this sample's time point label describes: human tissue collected at research (rapid) autopsy. The sample here was duodenum tissue, taken at autopsy. These receptors all come from a female donor over 55 with lung cancer.

The sample holds a few counts of this clone. V gene TRBV3-1 (or the pseudogene TRBV3-2) combines with J gene TRBJ2-1; 13 bases fit TRBD2. This CDR3 is 17 amino acids long. From germline, CDR1 is LGHDT and CDR2 YNNKEL (reference sequence). V was clipped by 4 bases and J by 1 base; unmatched bases: 4. CDR3 in DNA: TGTGCCAGCAGCCTCCCGGGACTAGCGGGGTCCTACAATGAGCAGTTCTTC. It is translated as CASSLPGLAGSYNEQFF.

This clone has a handful of counts. The chain employs TRBV18 and TRBJ2-5; a weak D match, TRBD1 (6 bases). V was clipped by 3 bases and J by 0 bases, with 14 bases between them. The CDR3 is 16 residues long. CDR1 is KGHSH, CDR2 LQKENI, per germline. The CDR3 loop reads CASSPTRQANQETQYF. For the CDR3, the DNA is TGTGCCAGCTCACCGACCAGACAGGCGAACCAAGAGACCCAGTACTTC.

The sample holds a few counts of this clone. The genes are TRBV27 and TRBJ1-3, with 10 nucleotides matching TRBD1. Germline V gene lookup returns CDR1 MNHEY and CDR2 SMNVEV (reference sequence). CDR3 length: 15 amino acids. The V gene end was trimmed by 6 bases and the J gene end by 2 bases; junction bases not matched to a gene: 4. The CDR3 reads CASRRDRGAGNTIYF. The CDR3 nucleotides are TGTGCCAGCAGGCGGGACAGGGGAGCTGGAAACACCATATATTTT.

This clone was picked up one time. This chain connects TRBV7-2 to TRBJ1-1, with D unresolved. The CDR3 runs 14 residues. The ends were cut back, 2 bases at V and 1 base at J, with 8 bases in the middle. The germline CDR1 and CDR2 sequences are SGHTA and FQGNSA. The CDR3 loop reads CASSLIIRNTEAFF. The CDR3 DNA reads as TGTGCCAGCAGCTTAATTATCCGGAACACTGAAGCTTTCTTT. Full variable domain (rest looked up from reference TRBV7-2 and TRBJ1-1): GAGVSQSPSNKVTEKGKDVELRCDPISGHTALYWYRQSLGQGLEFLIYFQGNSAPDKSGLPSDRFSAERTGGSVSTLTIQRTQQEDSAVYLCASSLIIRNTEAFFGQGTRLTVV.

V is TRBV2 and J is TRBJ2-5; TRBD2 might be the D (5 bases). The CDR3 is 12 residues long. Trimming stripped 8 bases from V and 7 bases from J, with 14 bases between. The germline V gene encodes CDR1 SNHLY and CDR2 FYNNEI. CDR3 in amino acids: CASRGASGTQYF. CDR3 sequence (DNA): TGTGCCAGCCGGGGAGCCTCCGGGACCCAGTACTTC.

The chain combines TRBV5-1 with TRBJ2-7; the D is unclear. Looked up from germline, CDR1 is SGHRS and CDR2 is YFSETQ. The ends were cut back, 3 bases at V and 5 bases at J, with 6 bases in the middle. The CDR3 runs 11 residues. CDR3 sequence reads: CASSSFHEQYF. DNA for the CDR3: TGCGCCAGCAGCTCATTCCACGAGCAGTACTTC.